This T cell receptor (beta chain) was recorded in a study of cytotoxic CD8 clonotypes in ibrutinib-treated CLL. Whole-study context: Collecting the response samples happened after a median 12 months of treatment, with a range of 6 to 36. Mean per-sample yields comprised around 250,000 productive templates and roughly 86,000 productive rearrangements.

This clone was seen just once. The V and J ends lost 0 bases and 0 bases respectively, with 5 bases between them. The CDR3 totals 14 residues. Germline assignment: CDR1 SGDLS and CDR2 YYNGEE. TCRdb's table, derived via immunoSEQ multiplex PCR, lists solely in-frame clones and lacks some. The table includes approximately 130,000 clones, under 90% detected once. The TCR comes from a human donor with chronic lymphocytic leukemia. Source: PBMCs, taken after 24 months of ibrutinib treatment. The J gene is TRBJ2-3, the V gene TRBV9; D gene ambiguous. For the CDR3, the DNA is TGTGCCAGCAGCGTAGTGGGCAGCACAGATACGCAGTATTTT. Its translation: CASSVVGSTDTQYF.